The 30 T cell receptor beta chains presented below share a single source sample, sequenced in a study of identical twins. MiXCR was run by TCRdb on the 5' RACE reads, yielding one entry per CDR3 protein. This table holds around 450,000 distinct CDR3 sequences, 12% to 15% found once. A further study also used this sample, focusing on yellow fever vaccine responses in identical twins.

The sequencing sample was made of CD4+ T cells sorted from blood. These receptors all come from a woman aged 18-29 years in good health.

The chain joins TRBV5-1 to TRBJ1-1, with TRBD1 matching over 8 bases. CDR3 length equals 13 residues. The trim removed 4 bases at V and 7 bases at J, leaving 6 bases unmatched. Germline CDR1 is SGHRS and CDR2 is YFSETQ. The CDR3 protein is CASSVDRVGEAFF. The CDR3 DNA sequence: TGCGCCAGCAGCGTGGACAGGGTTGGTGAAGCTTTCTTT.

In its sample, this clonotype was seen a few times. This chain links TRBV20-1 with TRBJ2-1; D tentatively reads TRBD1 or TRBD2 (5 bases each). Trimming removed 6 bases at V and 11 bases at J, with 17 bases between. In germline, CDR1 is DFQATT, CDR2 SNEGSKA (reference sequence). The length of the CDR3 is 12 residues. CDR3 amino acids: CSANSGGSQQFF. The CDR3 DNA sequence: TGCAGTGCCAACTCTGGGGGTAGTCAGCAGTTCTTC.

This clonotype was counted ten times or more. The CDR3 reads CASSLVGRDTGELFF. The CDR3 nucleotides are TGTGCCAGCAGCTTAGTGGGACGAGACACCGGGGAGCTGTTTTTT. The rearrangement links TRBV7-2 to TRBJ2-2; either TRBD1 or TRBD2 may fit D (5 bases each). V was cut by 1 base and J by 3 bases, with 9 bases left in between. The CDR3 is 15 residues long. The germline gives CDR1 SGHTA, CDR2 FQGNSA.

This clonotype was detected a few times. The chain combines TRBV4-3 with TRBJ2-5; D is perhaps TRBD2 (5 bases). V was clipped by 1 base and J by 5 bases, with 14 bases between them. Germline CDR1 LGHNA, CDR2 YSLEER. This CDR3 is 15 amino acids long. The CDR3 sequence is CASSQGRALGETQYF. Written as DNA, the CDR3 is TGCGCCAGCAGCCAAGGGCGGGCCCTGGGGGAGACCCAGTACTTC.

V and J are TRBV11-2 and TRBJ1-4, with D perhaps matching TRBD1 (5 bases). With 5 bases removed from V and 3 bases from J, the gap between germline ends came to 13 bases. CDR1 and CDR2 (germline): SGHAT, FQNNGV. The CDR3 spans 15 residues. This CDR3 is CASSLNEGANEKLFF. CDR3 DNA sequence: TGTGCCAGCAGCCTAAATGAAGGGGCTAATGAAAAACTGTTTTTT.

This clonotype was observed a handful of times. The chain recombines TRBV20-1 with TRBJ2-7, with a possible D match to TRBD2 (7 bases). The CDR3 runs 15 residues. Trimming shortened V by 0 bases and J by 5 bases, and 17 bases separated the two germline ends. Germline V gene sequence: CDR1 DFQATT, CDR2 SNEGSKA (reference sequence). The CDR3 DNA reads as TGCAGTGCTAGAGACCAGGGGAGGGGCCCCCACGAGCAGTACTTC. Protein: CSARDQGRGPHEQYF.

The genes are TRBV6-5 and TRBJ2-5; 11 nucleotides agree with TRBD2. The CDR3 runs to 15 residues. Germline assignment: CDR1 MNHEY and CDR2 SVGAGI. The J segment lost 3 bases and the V segment lost 4 bases, leaving 4 bases of the junction unmatched. CDR3 loop: CASSSLTSGKETQYF. CDR3 in DNA: TGTGCCAGCAGTTCCTTGACTAGCGGGAAAGAGACCCAGTACTTC.

This clonotype was detected many times. The chain couples TRBV6-5 to TRBJ2-1; D may be TRBD1 or TRBD2 (5 bases each). Between the trimmed V and J ends, which lost 4 bases and 0 bases, there was a span of 10 bases. The germline V gene encodes CDR1 MNHEY and CDR2 SVGAGI. The CDR3 loop spans 15 amino acids. The CDR3 DNA sequence: TGTGCCAGCAGTTCAGGGAGATTCTCCTACAATGAGCAGTTCTTC. It specifies CASSSGRFSYNEQFF.

This clonotype has ten or more counts. This chain links TRBV7-9 with TRBJ2-1; TRBD1 agrees at 11 bases. This CDR3 comprises 15 residues. The V gene end was trimmed by 0 bases and the J gene end by 6 bases; junction bases not matched to a gene: 1. The germline V gene has CDR1 SEHNR and CDR2 FQNEAQ (reference sequence). The CDR3 spells CASSLAGTGGNEQFF. The CDR3 bases are TGTGCCAGCAGCTTAGCCGGGACAGGGGGCAATGAGCAGTTCTTC.

Only a few counts were recorded for this clonotype. This rearrangement joins TRBV4-2 to TRBJ2-2, with D uncertain. V was trimmed by 0 bases and J by 6 bases, leaving 11 bases between them. The CDR3 has 15 residues. CDR1 and CDR2 (germline): LGHNA, YNFKEQ. This chain's CDR3 is CASSQDIAAAGELFF. In DNA, the CDR3 is TGTGCCAGCAGCCAAGACATCGCCGCCGCCGGGGAGCTGTTTTTT.

This clonotype was detected only a few times. The V gene is TRBV6-1, the J gene TRBJ2-2; TRBD2 agrees at 10 bases. Germline trimming cut 5 bases from V and 6 bases from J; bases unmatched to any gene: 3. This CDR3 has 14 residues. CDR1 and CDR2 (germline): MNHNS, SASEGT. DNA for the CDR3: TGTGCCAGCAGTCCAAGCGGGGGGGCCGGGGAGCTGTTTTTT. Translation: CASSPSGGAGELFF.

This clonotype has only a few counts. The chain joins TRBV29-1 to TRBJ2-1, with D uncertain. V lost 8 bases to trimming and J lost 0 bases, with 11 bases between them. CDR1 SQVTM and CDR2 ANQGSEA come from the germline V gene. The CDR3 consists of 13 residues. This CDR3 is CSYPLSSYNEQFF. Written as DNA, the CDR3 is TGCAGCTACCCACTAAGCTCCTACAATGAGCAGTTCTTC.

J is TRBJ2-3 and V is TRBV3-1, with TRBD2 matching over 8 bases. This CDR3 comprises 13 residues. V shed 3 bases and J 6 bases; nucleotides not matched to a gene: 2. CDR1 and CDR2 (germline): LGHDT, YNNKEL (reference sequence). This chain's CDR3 is CASSQRGDDTQYF. In DNA form, the CDR3 reads TGTGCCAGCAGCCAGCGGGGGGATGATACGCAGTATTTT.

The chain recombines TRBV7-2 with TRBJ1-4; no clear D. This CDR3 has 15 residues. Germline V gene lookup returns CDR1 SGHTA and CDR2 FQGNSA. The V and J ends lost 5 bases and 8 bases respectively, with 18 bases between them. CDR3 loop: CASSLTKGRVEKLFF. For the CDR3, the DNA is TGTGCCAGCAGCCTGACAAAAGGCCGGGTGGAAAAACTGTTTTTT.

This clonotype has more than one count but fewer than ten. The chain is built from TRBV6-1 and TRBJ2-4, with D hard to call. Trimming left V 3 bases short and J 8 bases short, with 14 bases between. This CDR3 has 14 amino acids. Germline V lookup: CDR1 MNHNS, CDR2 SASEGT. CDR3 loop: CASSEGHTADIQYF. CDR3 bases: TGTGCCAGCAGTGAGGGTCATACTGCGGACATTCAGTACTTC.

This chain joins TRBV7-3 and TRBJ2-2, with 7 bases aligning to TRBD2. Looked up from germline, CDR1 is SGHTA and CDR2 is FQGTGA. V was clipped by 2 bases and J by 2 bases; unmatched bases: 11. This CDR3 contains 18 residues. In DNA, the CDR3 is TGTGCCAGCAGCTTATTAGCCGGGGACTACCTAAACACCGGGGAGCTGTTTTTT. It translates to CASSLLAGDYLNTGELFF.

The chain combines TRBV6-1 with TRBJ2-5; TRBD2 might be the D (7 bases). With 7 bases removed from V and 5 bases from J, the gap between germline ends came to 11 bases. This CDR3 spans 12 amino acids. Germline loops: CDR1 MNHNS, CDR2 SASEGT. CDR3 sequence: CASIRGGETQYF. CDR3 nucleotides: TGTGCCAGCATTAGGGGGGGTGAGACCCAGTACTTC.

This clonotype showed up just a few times. V is TRBV2 and J is TRBJ2-3; D possibly matches TRBD1 or TRBD2 (5 bases each). Germline assignment: CDR1 SNHLY and CDR2 FYNNEI. This CDR3 is 15 amino acids long. V was trimmed by 6 bases and J by 2 bases, leaving 15 bases between them. In nucleotides, the CDR3 is TGTGCCAGCAGCACAAGTCGGGGCCCCACAGATACGCAGTATTTT. This translates into CASSTSRGPTDTQYF.

This clonotype was detected a few times. J is TRBJ2-7 and V is TRBV20-1, with TRBD2 matching 13 bases. V trimming: 3 bases; J trimming: 3 bases; junction bases outside the gene matches: 5. The CDR3 is 15 residues long. Per the germline V gene, CDR1 is DFQATT and CDR2 is SNEGSKA (reference sequence). CDR3 sequence: CSASTGTSGNYEQYF. In DNA form, the CDR3 reads TGCAGTGCTAGCACCGGGACTAGCGGGAACTACGAGCAGTACTTC.

The chain recombines TRBV5-4 with TRBJ2-5; possible D gene TRBD2, 7 bases. V was pared by 4 bases and J by 5 bases, with 24 bases between. CDR1 is SGHNT and CDR2 is YYREEE in the germline V gene (reference sequence). This CDR3 is 17 amino acids long. The CDR3 loop is CASSPPKRGEGRETQYF. In nucleotides, the CDR3 is TGTGCCAGCAGCCCACCCAAGAGGGGGGAGGGCCGTGAGACCCAGTACTTC.

The chain couples TRBV28 to TRBJ2-7; a weak D match, TRBD1 (5 bases). Trimming left V 6 bases short and J 3 bases short, with 12 bases between. From germline, CDR1 is MDHEN and CDR2 SYDVKM. This CDR3 has 13 amino acids. This CDR3 is CASSPDTVYEQYF. The CDR3 DNA is TGTGCCAGCAGCCCGGACACTGTCTACGAGCAGTACTTC.

The chain couples TRBV3-1 to TRBJ2-7; D unresolved. Germline V gene lookup returns CDR1 LGHDT and CDR2 YNNKEL (reference sequence). Between the trimmed V and J ends, which lost 5 bases and 6 bases, there was a span of 17 bases. The length of the CDR3 is 14 residues. The CDR3 bases are TGTGCCAGCAGCTTAGTCCCGGATTCAGGCGAGCAGTACTTC. Amino acid sequence: CASSLVPDSGEQYF.

V is TRBV7-8 and J is TRBJ2-7, with 8 bases matching TRBD2. V lost 3 bases to trimming and J lost 4 bases; unmatched junction nucleotides: 8. The CDR3 has 15 residues. The V gene's germline CDR1 is SGHVS and CDR2 FQNEAQ. CDR3 protein: CASSFKLADFYEQYF. The CDR3 region has the DNA TGTGCCAGCAGCTTTAAACTAGCGGATTTTTACGAGCAGTACTTC.

This clonotype was picked up a small number of times. This rearrangement joins TRBV3-1 to TRBJ2-2; a possible D gene is TRBD1 (5 bases). Trimming removed 3 bases at V and 8 bases at J, with 19 bases between. Germline CDR1 LGHDT, CDR2 YNNKEL (reference sequence). The CDR3 covers 16 residues. The CDR3 region is CASSQLQGLSRGELFF. The CDR3 DNA reads TGTGCCAGCAGCCAGTTGCAGGGTTTATCCCGAGGGGAGCTGTTTTTT.

The chain recombines TRBV12-3 or TRBV12-4 with TRBJ2-5, with 9 bases fitting TRBD1. The CDR3 has 15 residues. V was clipped by 3 bases and J by 7 bases; unmatched bases: 9. CDR3 DNA: TGTGCCAGCAGTTTCATCGGGACAGGGAGCCGGACCCAGTACTTC. Protein product: CASSFIGTGSRTQYF.

In this sample, this clonotype turned up a few times. V is TRBV5-1 and J is TRBJ2-6, with D unclear. The CDR3 totals 16 residues. Trimming pared 3 bases from V and 0 bases from J, leaving 10 bases between. Per germline, CDR1 SGHRS and CDR2 YFSETQ. In DNA form, the CDR3 reads TGCGCCAGCAGCTCCAATACGGGCTCTGGGGCCAACGTCCTGACTTTC. It encodes CASSSNTGSGANVLTF.

This chain uses TRBV29-1 with TRBJ2-3; TRBD2 is a possible D gene (5 bases). Trimming removed 5 bases at V and 2 bases at J, with 8 bases between. The germline V gene encodes CDR1 SQVTM and CDR2 ANQGSEA. The CDR3 is made up of 12 amino acids. This CDR3 is CSVRGPTDTQYF. Written as DNA, the CDR3 is TGCAGCGTTCGCGGGCCCACAGATACGCAGTATTTT.

This clonotype was detected many times. The V call is TRBV28, the J call TRBJ2-3; TRBD2 agrees at 13 bases. The CDR3 spans 16 residues. The ends lost 2 bases at V and 5 bases at J; junction bases unmatched: 4. Germline V lookup: CDR1 MDHEN, CDR2 SYDVKM. The CDR3 loop is CASSLGLAGVVDTQYF. CDR3 coding DNA: TGTGCCAGCAGTTTAGGACTAGCGGGAGTTGTAGATACGCAGTATTTT.

This clonotype was detected a few times. Its ends do not fully match the called genes, so a read error is possible. V usage is TRBV6-1 and J usage is TRBJ2-5; D gene unclear. This CDR3 comprises 14 residues. The germline CDR1 and CDR2 sequences are MNHNS and SASEGT. In DNA, the CDR3 is TGTGCCAGCACCCCCCGACTGCCGCCGGAGCCGGGTAACTTC. Its translation: CASTPRLPPEPGNF.

The chain combines TRBV6-5 with TRBJ1-6, with TRBD1 as a possible D gene (5 bases). Trimming left V 2 bases short and J 9 bases short, with 8 bases between. Germline V lookup: CDR1 MNHEY, CDR2 SVGAGI. There are 13 residues in the CDR3. This CDR3 is CASSYDSRSPLHF. The CDR3 bases are TGTGCCAGCAGTTACGACAGCCGTTCACCCCTCCACTTT.